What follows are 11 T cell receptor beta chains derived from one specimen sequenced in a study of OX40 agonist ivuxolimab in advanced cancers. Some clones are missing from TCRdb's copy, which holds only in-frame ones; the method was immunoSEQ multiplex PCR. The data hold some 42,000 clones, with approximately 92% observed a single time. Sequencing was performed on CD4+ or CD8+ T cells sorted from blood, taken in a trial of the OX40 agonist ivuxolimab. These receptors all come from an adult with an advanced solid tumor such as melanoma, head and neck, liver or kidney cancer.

In DNA, the CDR3 is TGTGCCACCGGGACACAGAGGAATGAGCAGTTCTTC. It yields the protein CATGTQRNEQFF. This chain links TRBV15 with TRBJ2-1; a possible D gene is TRBD1 (6 bases). Per germline, CDR1 LNHNV and CDR2 YYDKDF (reference sequence). The CDR3 sequence is 12 residues long. The V and J ends lost 8 bases and 7 bases respectively, with 12 bases between them.

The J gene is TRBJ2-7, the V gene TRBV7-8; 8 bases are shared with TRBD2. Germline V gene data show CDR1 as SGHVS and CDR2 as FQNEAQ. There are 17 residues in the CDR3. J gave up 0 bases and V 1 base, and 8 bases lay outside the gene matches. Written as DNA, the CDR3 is TGTGCCAGCAGCTTAGTAGGGGTAGCGGGAAGCTCCTACGAGCAGTACTTC. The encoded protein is CASSLVGVAGSSYEQYF.

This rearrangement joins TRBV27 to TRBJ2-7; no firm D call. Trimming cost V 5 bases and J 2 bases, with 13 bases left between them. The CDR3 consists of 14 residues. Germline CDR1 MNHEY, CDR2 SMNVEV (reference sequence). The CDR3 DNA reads TGTGCCAGCAGTAACAAGAAGGGTCCCTACGAGCAGTACTTC. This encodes CASSNKKGPYEQYF.

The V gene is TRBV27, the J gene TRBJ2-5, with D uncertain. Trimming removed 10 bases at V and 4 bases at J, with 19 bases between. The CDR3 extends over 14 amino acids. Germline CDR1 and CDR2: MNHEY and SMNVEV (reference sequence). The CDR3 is CANSDGSWGETQYF. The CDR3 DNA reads TGTGCCAACTCCGACGGCTCCTGGGGAGAGACCCAGTACTTC.

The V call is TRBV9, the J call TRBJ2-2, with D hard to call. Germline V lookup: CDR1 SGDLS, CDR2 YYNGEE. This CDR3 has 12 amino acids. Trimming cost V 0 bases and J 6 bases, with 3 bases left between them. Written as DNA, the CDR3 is TGTGCCAGCAGCGTAGTCCCCGGGGAGCTGTTTTTT. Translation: CASSVVPGELFF.

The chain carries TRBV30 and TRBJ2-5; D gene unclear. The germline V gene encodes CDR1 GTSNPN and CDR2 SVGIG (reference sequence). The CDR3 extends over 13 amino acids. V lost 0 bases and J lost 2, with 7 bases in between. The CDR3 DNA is TGTGCCTGGAGTGTTTATTTACAAGAGACCCAGTACTTC. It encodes CAWSVYLQETQYF.

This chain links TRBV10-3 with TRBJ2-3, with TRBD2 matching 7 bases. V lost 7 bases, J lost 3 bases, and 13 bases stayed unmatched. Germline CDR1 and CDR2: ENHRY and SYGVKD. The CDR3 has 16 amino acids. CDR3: CAINSEPAGTTDTQYF. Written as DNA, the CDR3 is TGTGCCATCAATTCCGAACCAGCGGGGACGACAGATACGCAGTATTTT.

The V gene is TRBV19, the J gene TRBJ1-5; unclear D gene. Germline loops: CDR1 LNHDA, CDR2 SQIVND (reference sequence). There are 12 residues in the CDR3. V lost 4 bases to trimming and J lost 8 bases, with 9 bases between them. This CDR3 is CASSTVEEPQHF. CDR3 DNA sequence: TGTGCCAGTAGTACAGTAGAAGAGCCCCAGCATTTT. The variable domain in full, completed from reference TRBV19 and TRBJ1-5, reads DGGITQSPKYLFRKEGQNVTLSCEQNLNHDAMYWYRQDPGQGLRLIYYSQIVNDFQKGDIAEGYSVSREKKESFPLTVTSAQKNPTAFYLCASSTVEEPQHFGDGTRLSIL.

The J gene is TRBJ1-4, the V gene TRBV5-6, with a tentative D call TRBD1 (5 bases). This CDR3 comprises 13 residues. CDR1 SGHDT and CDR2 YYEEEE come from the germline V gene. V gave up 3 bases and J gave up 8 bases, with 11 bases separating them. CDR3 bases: TGTGCCAGCAGCTGGGGCCAGGGAGAAAAACTGTTTTTT. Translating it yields CASSWGQGEKLFF. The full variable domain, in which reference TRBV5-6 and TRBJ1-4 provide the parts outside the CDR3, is DAGVTQSPTHLIKTRGQQVTLRCSPKSGHDTVSWYQQALGQGPQFIFQYYEEEERQRGNFPDRFSGHQFPNYSSELNVNALLLGDSALYLCASSWGQGEKLFFGSGTQLSVL.

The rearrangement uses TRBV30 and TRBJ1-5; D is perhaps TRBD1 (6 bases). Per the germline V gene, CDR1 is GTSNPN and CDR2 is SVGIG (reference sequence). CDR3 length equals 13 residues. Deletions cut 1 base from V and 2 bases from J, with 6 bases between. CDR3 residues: CAWSAGGNQPQHF. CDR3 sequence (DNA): TGTGCCTGGAGTGCAGGGGGCAATCAGCCCCAGCATTTT.

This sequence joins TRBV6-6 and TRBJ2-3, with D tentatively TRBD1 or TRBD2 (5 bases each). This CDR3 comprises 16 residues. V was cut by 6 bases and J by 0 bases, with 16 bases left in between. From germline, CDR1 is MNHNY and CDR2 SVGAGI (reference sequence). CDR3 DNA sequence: TGTGCCAGCAGGGACTCGGGGCAGCCGAGCACAGATACGCAGTATTTT. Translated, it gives CASRDSGQPSTDTQYF.